One and the same sample provided the 6 T cell receptor beta chains below, sequenced in a study of T cell responses to AZD1222 COVID-19 vaccine. Assay: immunoSEQ multiplex PCR; the TCRdb copy retains only in-frame clones and omits some. The data hold about 120,000 clones, with around 91% observed a single time. Sample: peripheral blood, taken on day 0 of AZD1222 vaccination. These receptors were collected from an adult in good health.

The chain carries TRBV19 and TRBJ1-2; TRBD1 aligns across 11 bases. V lost 3 bases to trimming and J lost 8 bases; unmatched junction nucleotides: 2. Germline lookup yields CDR1 LNHDA and CDR2 SQIVND (reference sequence). The CDR3 runs 13 residues. The CDR3 nucleotides are TGTGCCAGTAGTATCGGGACAGGGGGAGGCTACACCTTC. Its translation is CASSIGTGGGYTF. The full variable domain, completed using reference TRBV19 and TRBJ1-2, is DGGITQSPKYLFRKEGQNVTLSCEQNLNHDAMYWYRQDPGQGLRLIYYSQIVNDFQKGDIAEGYSVSREKKESFPLTVTSAQKNPTAFYLCASSIGTGGGYTFGSGTRLTVV.

This clone occurred once. The V gene is TRBV6-5, the J gene TRBJ2-7; tentative D call: TRBD1 (5 bases). V was cut by 5 bases and J by 3 bases, with 11 bases left in between. CDR3 length equals 13 residues. Per the germline V gene, CDR1 is MNHEY and CDR2 is SVGAGI. The chain's CDR3 is CASSPAGRYEQYF. The CDR3, as DNA: TGTGCCAGCAGTCCCGCAGGGCGCTACGAGCAGTACTTC.

The chain joins TRBV3-1 (or the pseudogene TRBV3-2) to TRBJ2-6; unclear D gene. The germline V gene has CDR1 LGHDT and CDR2 YNNKEL (reference sequence). This CDR3 has 17 amino acids. V lost 3 bases and J 4 bases, leaving 16 bases between the germline ends. The DNA for the CDR3 is TGTGCCAGCAGCCATGTTGCTGGGGTGGGAGGGGCCAACGTCCTGACTTTC. Translated, it gives CASSHVAGVGGANVLTF.

The chain carries TRBV4-1 and TRBJ2-1; D ambiguous. Trimming stripped 4 bases from V and 2 bases from J, with 15 bases between. The CDR3 has 16 residues. The germline V gene encodes CDR1 MGHRA and CDR2 YSYEKL. CDR3 sequence: CASSLRRQRTYNEQFF. The CDR3 nucleotides read TGCGCCAGCAGCCTTCGTCGGCAGAGGACCTACAATGAGCAGTTCTTC.

In the case of this clone: Relative to the germline gene, one junction end is altered; a read error may explain this. The V call is TRBV19, the J call TRBJ1-3, with D unclear. The germline V gene has CDR1 LNHDA and CDR2 SQIVND (reference sequence). The CDR3 totals 15 residues. CDR3 nucleotide sequence: TGTGCCAGTAGCATAGTCATCCGCTCTGGAAACACCATATATTTT. Its protein is CASSIVIRSGNTIYF. Variable domain in full (rest from reference TRBV19 and TRBJ1-3): DGGITQSPKYLFRKEGQNVTLSCEQNLNHDAMYWYRQDPGQGLRLIYYSQIVNDFQKGDIAEGYSVSREKKESFPLTVTSAQKNPTAFYLCASSIVIRSGNTIYFGEGSWLTVV.

The V and J genes are TRBV19 and TRBJ2-3; D gene uncertain. CDR1 is LNHDA and CDR2 is SQIVND in the germline V gene (reference sequence). The CDR3 length is 11 residues. The V gene lost 7 bases and the J gene lost 1 base, with 3 bases spanning the gap. The CDR3 sequence: CASMGTDTQYF. In DNA, the CDR3 is TGTGCCAGTATGGGCACAGATACGCAGTATTTT. The whole variable domain, remainder taken from reference TRBV19 and TRBJ2-3, is DGGITQSPKYLFRKEGQNVTLSCEQNLNHDAMYWYRQDPGQGLRLIYYSQIVNDFQKGDIAEGYSVSREKKESFPLTVTSAQKNPTAFYLCASMGTDTQYFGPGTRLTVL.